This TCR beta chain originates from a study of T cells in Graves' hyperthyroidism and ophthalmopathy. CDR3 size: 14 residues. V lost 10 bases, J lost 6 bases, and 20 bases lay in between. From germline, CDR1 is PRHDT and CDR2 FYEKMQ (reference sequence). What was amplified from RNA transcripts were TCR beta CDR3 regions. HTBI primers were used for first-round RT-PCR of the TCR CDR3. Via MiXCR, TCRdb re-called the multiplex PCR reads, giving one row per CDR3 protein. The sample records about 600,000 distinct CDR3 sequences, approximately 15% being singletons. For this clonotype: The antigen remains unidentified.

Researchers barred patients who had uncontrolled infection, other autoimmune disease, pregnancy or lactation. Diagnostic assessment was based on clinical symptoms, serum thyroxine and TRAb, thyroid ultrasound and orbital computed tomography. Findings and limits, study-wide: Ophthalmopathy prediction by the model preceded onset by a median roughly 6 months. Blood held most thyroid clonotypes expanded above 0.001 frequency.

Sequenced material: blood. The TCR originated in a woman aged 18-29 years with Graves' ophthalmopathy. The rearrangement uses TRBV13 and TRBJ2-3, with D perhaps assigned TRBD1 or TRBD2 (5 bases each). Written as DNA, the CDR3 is TGTGCCACCCGCCGGGGCGGCGGAATCGATACGCAGTATTTT. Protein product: CATRRGGGIDTQYF.